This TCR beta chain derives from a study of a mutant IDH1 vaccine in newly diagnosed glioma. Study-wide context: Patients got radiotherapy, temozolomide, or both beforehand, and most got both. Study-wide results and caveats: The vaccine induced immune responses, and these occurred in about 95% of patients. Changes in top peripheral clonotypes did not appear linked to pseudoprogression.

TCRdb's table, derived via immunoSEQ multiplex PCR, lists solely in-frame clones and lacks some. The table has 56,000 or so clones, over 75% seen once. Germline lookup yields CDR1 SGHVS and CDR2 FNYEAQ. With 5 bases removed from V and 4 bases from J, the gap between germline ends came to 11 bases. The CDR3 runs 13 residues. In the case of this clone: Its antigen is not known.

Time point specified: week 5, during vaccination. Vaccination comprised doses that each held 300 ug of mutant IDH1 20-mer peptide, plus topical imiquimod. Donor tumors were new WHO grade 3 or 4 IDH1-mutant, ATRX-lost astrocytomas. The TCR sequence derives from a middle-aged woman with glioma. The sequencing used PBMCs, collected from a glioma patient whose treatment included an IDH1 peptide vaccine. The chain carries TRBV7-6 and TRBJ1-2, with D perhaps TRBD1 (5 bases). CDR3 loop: CASSRGRTYGYTF. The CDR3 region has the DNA TGTGCCAGCAGCCGGGGACGGACCTATGGCTACACCTTC.